The source of this T cell receptor beta chain is a study of cytomegalovirus exposure and HLA in healthy donors. With 60 Vbeta and 13 Jbeta primers, the PCR was carried out. Using immunoSEQ multiplex PCR, the repertoire was profiled, and TCRdb retains in-frame clones only, with some absent. The table lists about 120,000 clones, 80% to 90% of them singletons. V was shortened by 5 bases and J by 8 bases, with 19 bases between the two germline ends. The CDR3 is made up of 15 amino acids. Germline V CDR1 and CDR2: MNHEY, SMNVEV (reference sequence). What was sequenced was PBMCs. The receptor was derived from a woman in her thirties or forties in good health and CMV-seropositive. This chain joins TRBV27 and TRBJ2-1, with D possibly TRBD2 on 6 matching bases. DNA for the CDR3: TGTGCCAGCAGTAGCCCGAGGGAGGTAGCCTATGAGCAGTTCTTC. Amino acid sequence: CASSSPREVAYEQFF.